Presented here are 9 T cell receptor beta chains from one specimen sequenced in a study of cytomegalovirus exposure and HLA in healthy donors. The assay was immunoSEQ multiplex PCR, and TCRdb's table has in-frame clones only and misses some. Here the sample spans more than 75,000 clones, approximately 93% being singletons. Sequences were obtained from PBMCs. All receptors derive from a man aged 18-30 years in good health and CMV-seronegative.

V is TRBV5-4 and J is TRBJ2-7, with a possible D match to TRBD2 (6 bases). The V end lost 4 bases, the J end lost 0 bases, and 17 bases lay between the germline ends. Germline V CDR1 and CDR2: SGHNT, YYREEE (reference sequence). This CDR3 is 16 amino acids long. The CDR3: CASSTGGGSSSYEQYF. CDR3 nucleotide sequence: TGTGCCAGCAGCACGGGTGGGGGGTCGAGCTCCTACGAGCAGTACTTC. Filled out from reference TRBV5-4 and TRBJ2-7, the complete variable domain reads ETGVTQSPTHLIKTRGQQVTLRCSSQSGHNTVSWYQQALGQGPQFIFQYYREEENGRGNFPPRFSGLQFPNYSSELNVNALELDDSALYLCASSTGGGSSSYEQYFGPGTRLTVT.

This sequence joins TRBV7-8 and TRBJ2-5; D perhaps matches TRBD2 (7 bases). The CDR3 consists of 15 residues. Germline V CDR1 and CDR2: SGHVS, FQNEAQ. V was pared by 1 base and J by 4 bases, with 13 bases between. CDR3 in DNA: TGTGCCAGCAGCTTAGAGGGGGGGCCTAGAGAGACCCAGTACTTC. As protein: CASSLEGGPRETQYF.

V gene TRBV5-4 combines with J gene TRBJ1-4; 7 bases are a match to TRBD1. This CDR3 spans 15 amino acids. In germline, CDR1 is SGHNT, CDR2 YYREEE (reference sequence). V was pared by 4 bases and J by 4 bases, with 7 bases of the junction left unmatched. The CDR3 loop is CASSPPGGDNEKLFF. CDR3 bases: TGTGCCAGCAGCCCACCAGGGGGAGATAATGAAAAACTGTTTTTT.

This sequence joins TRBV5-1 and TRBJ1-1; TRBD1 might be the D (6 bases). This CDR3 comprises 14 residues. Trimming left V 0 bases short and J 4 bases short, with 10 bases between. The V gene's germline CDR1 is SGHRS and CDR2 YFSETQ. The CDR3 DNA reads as TGCGCCAGCAGCTTGGCTACAGGGTCCACTGAAGCTTTCTTT. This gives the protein CASSLATGSTEAFF.

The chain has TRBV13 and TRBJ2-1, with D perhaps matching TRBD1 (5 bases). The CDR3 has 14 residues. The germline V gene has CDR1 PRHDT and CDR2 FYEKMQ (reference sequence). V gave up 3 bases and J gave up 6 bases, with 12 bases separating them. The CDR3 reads CASSFRDSRNEQFF. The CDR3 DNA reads TGTGCCAGCAGCTTTCGCGACAGCCGCAATGAGCAGTTCTTC.

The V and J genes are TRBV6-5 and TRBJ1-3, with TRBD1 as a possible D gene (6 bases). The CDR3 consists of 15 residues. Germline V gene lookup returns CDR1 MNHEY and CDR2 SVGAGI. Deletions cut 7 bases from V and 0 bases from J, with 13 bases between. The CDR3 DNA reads TGTGCCAGCATTTATACAGGGCACTCTGGAAACACCATATATTTT. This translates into CASIYTGHSGNTIYF.

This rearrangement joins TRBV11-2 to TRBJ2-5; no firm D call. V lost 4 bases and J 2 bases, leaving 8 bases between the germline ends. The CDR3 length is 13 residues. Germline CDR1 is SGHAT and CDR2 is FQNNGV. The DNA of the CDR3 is TGTGCCAGCAGCTCACAGTTACAAGAGACCCAGTACTTC. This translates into CASSSQLQETQYF.

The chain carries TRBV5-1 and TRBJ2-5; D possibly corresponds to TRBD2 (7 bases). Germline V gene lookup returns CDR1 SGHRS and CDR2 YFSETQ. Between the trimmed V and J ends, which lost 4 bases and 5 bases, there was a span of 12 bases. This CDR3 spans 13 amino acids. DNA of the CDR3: TGCGCCAGCAGCCAAGGGGGGGGTGAGACCCAGTACTTC. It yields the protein CASSQGGGETQYF.

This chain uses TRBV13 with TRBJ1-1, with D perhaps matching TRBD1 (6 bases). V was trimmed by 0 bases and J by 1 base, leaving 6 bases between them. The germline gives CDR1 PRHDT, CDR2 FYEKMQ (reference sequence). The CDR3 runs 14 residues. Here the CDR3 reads CASSLGQGNTEAFF. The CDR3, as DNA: TGTGCCAGCAGCTTAGGACAGGGGAACACTGAAGCTTTCTTT.